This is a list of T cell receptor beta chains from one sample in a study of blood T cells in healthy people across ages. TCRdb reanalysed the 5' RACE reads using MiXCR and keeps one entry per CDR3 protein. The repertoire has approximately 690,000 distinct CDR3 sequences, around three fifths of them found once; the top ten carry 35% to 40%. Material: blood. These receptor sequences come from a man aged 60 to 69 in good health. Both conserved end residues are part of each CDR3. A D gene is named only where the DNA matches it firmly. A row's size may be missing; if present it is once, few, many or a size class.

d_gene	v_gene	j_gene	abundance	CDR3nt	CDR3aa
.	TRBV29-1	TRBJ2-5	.	TGCAGCGTTGGGGGCCACCAAGAGACCCAGTACTTC	CSVGGHQETQYF
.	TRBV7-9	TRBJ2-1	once	TGTGCCAGCAGCTTAGTGGGGCCGCCCGCTTACAATGAGCAGTTCTTC	CASSLVGPPAYNEQFF
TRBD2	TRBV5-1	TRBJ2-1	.	TGCGCCAGCAGCCATATTGTGCGGGGGAACCCCTACAATGAGCAGTTCTTC	CASSHIVRGNPYNEQFF
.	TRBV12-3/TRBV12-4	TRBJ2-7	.	TGTGCCAGCAGTTTACTTGGTCCCTACGAGCAGTACTTC	CASSLLGPYEQYF
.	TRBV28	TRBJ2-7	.	TGTGCCAGCAGTTCTTACAGGGTCCACGAGCAGTACTTC	CASSSYRVHEQYF
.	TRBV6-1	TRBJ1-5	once	TGTGCCAGCAGTGAGATTCCGCAGCCCCAGCATTTT	CASSEIPQPQHF
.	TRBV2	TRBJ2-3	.	TGTGCCAGCAGTGAATTCGGACTGAGCACAGATACGCAGTATTTT	CASSEFGLSTDTQYF
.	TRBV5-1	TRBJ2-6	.	TGCGCCAGCAGCTCTACAACCTCTGGGGCCAACGTCCTGACTTTC	CASSSTTSGANVLTF
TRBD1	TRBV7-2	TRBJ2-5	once	TGTGCCAGCAGCTGGCGACAGGGGCAACAAGAGACCCAGTACTTC	CASSWRQGQQETQYF
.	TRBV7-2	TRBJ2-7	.	TGTGCCAGCAGCGCTGGACCTAACAGCTACGAGCAGTACTTC	CASSAGPNSYEQYF
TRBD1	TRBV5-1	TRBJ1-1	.	TGCGCCAGCAGCTTCCAGGGGGTTGACACTGAAGCTTTCTTT	CASSFQGVDTEAFF
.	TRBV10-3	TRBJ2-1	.	TGTGCCATCAGTGAGCGGGGCCCCTCGAGCTCCTACAATGAGCAGTTCTTC	CAISERGPSSSYNEQFF
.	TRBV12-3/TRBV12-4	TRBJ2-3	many	TGTGCCAGCAGTTTCGCCGATACGCAGTATTTT	CASSFADTQYF
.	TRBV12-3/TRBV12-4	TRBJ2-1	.	TGTGCCAGCAGTGCACGGACAGTCCACAATGAGCAGTTCTTC	CASSARTVHNEQFF
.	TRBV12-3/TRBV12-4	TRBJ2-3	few	TGTGCCAGCACCCAGGACACAGATACGCAGTATTTT	CASTQDTDTQYF
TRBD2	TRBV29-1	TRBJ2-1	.	TGCAGCGTTAGGAGGCCCGGGGGGGACGAGCAGTTCTTC	CSVRRPGGDEQFF
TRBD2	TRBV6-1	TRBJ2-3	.	TGTGCCAGCACCTCACACGGGGGAGGGAGCAATCAAGGAGATACGCAGTATTTT	CASTSHGGGSNQGDTQYF
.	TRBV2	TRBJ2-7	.	TGTGCCAGCACCCCGACCGACGTCTACGAGCAGTACTTC	CASTPTDVYEQYF
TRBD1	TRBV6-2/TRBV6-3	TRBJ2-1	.	TGTGCCAGCAGTTACTCGAAGGGGACAGGGATTTCCTACAATGAGCAGTTCTTC	CASSYSKGTGISYNEQFF
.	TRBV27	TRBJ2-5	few	TGTGCCAGCAGTCCTTTGACCCAAGAGACCCAGTACTTC	CASSPLTQETQYF
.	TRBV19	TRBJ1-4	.	TGTGCTAGTAGTACCCCCTGGATCACTAATGAAAAACTGTTTTTT	CASSTPWITNEKLFF
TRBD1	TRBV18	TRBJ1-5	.	TGTGCCAGCTCACCGGAGACAGGGTACTTTCAGCCCCAGCATTTT	CASSPETGYFQPQHF
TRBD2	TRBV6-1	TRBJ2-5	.	TGTGCCAGCAGTACGAGGAGGCTAGCGGGGGGGCAAGAGACCCAGTACTTC	CASSTRRLAGGQETQYF
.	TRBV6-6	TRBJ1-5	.	TGTGCCAGCAGTGTGGGGAGGTCCAATCAGCCCCAGCATTTT	CASSVGRSNQPQHF
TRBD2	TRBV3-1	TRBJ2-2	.	TGTGCCAGCAGCCAAGAAGCGGGGGTCACCGGGGAGCTGTTTTTT	CASSQEAGVTGELFF
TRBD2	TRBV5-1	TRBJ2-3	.	TGCGCCAGCAGCTTCTCGACTAGCGGGGGCCCAGATACGCAGTATTTT	CASSFSTSGGPDTQYF
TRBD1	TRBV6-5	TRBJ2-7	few	TGTGCCAGCAGTGTACGGACAGGCGCGACCTACGAGCAGTACTTC	CASSVRTGATYEQYF
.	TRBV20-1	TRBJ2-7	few	TGCAGTGCTAGGACAGGTGCTGGGGCCTACGAGCAGTACTTC	CSARTGAGAYEQYF
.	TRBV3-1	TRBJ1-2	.	TGTGCCAGCAGCCAAGGGGCAGCCTTCTATGGCTACACCTTC	CASSQGAAFYGYTF
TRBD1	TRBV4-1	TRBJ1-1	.	TGCGCCAGCAGCCCATATCCCGACAGGGGGCATACCACTGAAGCTTTCTTT	CASSPYPDRGHTTEAFF
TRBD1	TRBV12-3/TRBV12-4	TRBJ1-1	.	TGTGCCAGCACCGTTGGACAGGTCACTGAAGCTTTCTTT	CASTVGQVTEAFF
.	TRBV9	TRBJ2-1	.	TGTGCCAGCAGCCCCCCAGGGATCGGCCTTACTAATGAGCAGTTCTTC	CASSPPGIGLTNEQFF
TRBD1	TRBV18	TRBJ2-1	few	TGTGCCAGCTCACCGGCGGTGGACAGGGAGTTCTTC	CASSPAVDREFF
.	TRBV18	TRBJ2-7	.	TGTGCCAGCTCCCCCAGTCAGGGGGGTTCTTACGAGCAGTACTTC	CASSPSQGGSYEQYF
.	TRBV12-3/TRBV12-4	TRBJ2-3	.	TGTGCCAGCAGTTTAGAGTCCTGGGAGATAACCACAGATACGCAGTATTTT	CASSLESWEITTDTQYF
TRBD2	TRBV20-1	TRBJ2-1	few	TGCAGTGCTATACGGGGGGAGCGGGGTGAGCAGTTCTTC	CSAIRGERGEQFF
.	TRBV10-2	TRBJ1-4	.	TGCGCCAGCAGTGATCGGGGAAAACTGTTTTTT	CASSDRGKLFF
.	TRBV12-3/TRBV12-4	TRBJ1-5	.	TGTGCCAGCAGTTTAGCGCGAAGGGGCAGCGACAATCAGCCCCAGCATTTT	CASSLARRGSDNQPQHF
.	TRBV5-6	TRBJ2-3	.	TGTGCCAGCAGCTTGGCCGCGGAGCGCAGCACAGATACGCAGTATTTT	CASSLAAERSTDTQYF
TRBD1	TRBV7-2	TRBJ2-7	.	TGTGCCAGCAGCCTAGCACAGACAGGGAGCTCCTACAATGAGCAGTACTTC	CASSLAQTGSSYNEQYF
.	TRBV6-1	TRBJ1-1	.	TGTGCCAGCAGTGAGGGTGGGGGGGTGAACACTGAAGCTTTCTTT	CASSEGGGVNTEAFF
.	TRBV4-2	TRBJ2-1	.	TGTGCCAGCAGCCTCACCCTGCTCCAGAGCTCCTACAATGAGCAGTTCTTC	CASSLTLLQSSYNEQFF